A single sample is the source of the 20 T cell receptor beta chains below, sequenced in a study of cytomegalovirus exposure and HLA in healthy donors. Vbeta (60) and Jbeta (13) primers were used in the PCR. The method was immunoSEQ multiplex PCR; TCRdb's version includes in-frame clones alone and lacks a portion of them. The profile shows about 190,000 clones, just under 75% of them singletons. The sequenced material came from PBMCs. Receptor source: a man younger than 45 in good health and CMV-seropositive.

CDR3 in DNA: TGTGCCAGCAGTGAAGAGCGGACAGGCATGATTCAGTACTTC. Translated, it gives CASSEERTGMIQYF. V usage is TRBV2 and J usage is TRBJ2-4; 7 positions match TRBD1. V gave up 1 base and J gave up 10 bases; unmatched junction bases: 7. This CDR3 is built from 14 residues. Germline V CDR1 and CDR2: SNHLY, FYNNEI.

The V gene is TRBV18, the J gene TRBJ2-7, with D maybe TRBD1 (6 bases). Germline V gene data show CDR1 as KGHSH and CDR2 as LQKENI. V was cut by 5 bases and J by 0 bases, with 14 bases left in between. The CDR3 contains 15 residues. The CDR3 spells CASSAGAVSSYEQYF. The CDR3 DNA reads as TGTGCCAGCTCAGCAGGGGCGGTGAGCTCCTACGAGCAGTACTTC.

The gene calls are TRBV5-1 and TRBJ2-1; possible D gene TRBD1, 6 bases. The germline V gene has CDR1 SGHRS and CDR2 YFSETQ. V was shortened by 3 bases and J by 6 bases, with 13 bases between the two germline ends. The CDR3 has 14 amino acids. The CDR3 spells CASSSRDTANEQFF. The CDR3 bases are TGCGCCAGCAGCTCCCGGGACACCGCCAATGAGCAGTTCTTC.

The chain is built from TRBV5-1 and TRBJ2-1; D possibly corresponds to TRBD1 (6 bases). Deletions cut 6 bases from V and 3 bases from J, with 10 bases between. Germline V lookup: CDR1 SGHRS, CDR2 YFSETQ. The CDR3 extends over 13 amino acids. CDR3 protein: CASTADSYNEQFF. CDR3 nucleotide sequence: TGCGCCAGCACAGCGGACAGCTACAATGAGCAGTTCTTC.

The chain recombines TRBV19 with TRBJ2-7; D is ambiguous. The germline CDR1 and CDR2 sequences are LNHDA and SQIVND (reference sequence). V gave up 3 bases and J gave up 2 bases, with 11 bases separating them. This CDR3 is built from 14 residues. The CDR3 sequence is CASSIQRPPYEQYF. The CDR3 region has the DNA TGTGCCAGTAGTATCCAGCGACCCCCCTACGAGCAGTACTTC.

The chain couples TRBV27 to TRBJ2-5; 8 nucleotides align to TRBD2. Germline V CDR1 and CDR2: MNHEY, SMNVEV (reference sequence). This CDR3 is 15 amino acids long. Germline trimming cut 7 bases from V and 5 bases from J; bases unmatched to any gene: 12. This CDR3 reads CASNPSGGYGETQYF. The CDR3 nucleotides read TGTGCCAGCAACCCCAGCGGGGGCTACGGGGAGACCCAGTACTTC.

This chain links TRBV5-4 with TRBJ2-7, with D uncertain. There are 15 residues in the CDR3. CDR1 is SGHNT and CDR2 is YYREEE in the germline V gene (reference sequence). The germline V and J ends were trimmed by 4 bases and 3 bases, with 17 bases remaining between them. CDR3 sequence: CASSVDGGKFYEQYF. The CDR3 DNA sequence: TGTGCCAGCAGCGTGGACGGTGGTAAGTTCTACGAGCAGTACTTC.

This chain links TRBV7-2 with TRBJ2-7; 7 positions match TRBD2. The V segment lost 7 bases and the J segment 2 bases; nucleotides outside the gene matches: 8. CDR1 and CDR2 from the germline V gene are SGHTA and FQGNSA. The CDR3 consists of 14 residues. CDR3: CASMGPAGTYEQYF. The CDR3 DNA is TGTGCCAGCATGGGGCCAGCGGGGACCTACGAGCAGTACTTC.

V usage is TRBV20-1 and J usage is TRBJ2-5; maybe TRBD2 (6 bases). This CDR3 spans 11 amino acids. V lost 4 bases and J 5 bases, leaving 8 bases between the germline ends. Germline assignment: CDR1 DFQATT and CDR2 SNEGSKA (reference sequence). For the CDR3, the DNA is TGCAGTGCTACCGCGGGGGAGACCCAGTACTTC. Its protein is CSATAGETQYF.

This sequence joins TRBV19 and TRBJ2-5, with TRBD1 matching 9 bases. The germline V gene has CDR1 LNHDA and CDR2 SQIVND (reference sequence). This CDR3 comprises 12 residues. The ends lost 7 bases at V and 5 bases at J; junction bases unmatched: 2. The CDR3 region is CASNRGQETQYF. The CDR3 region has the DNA TGTGCCAGTAACAGGGGGCAGGAGACCCAGTACTTC.

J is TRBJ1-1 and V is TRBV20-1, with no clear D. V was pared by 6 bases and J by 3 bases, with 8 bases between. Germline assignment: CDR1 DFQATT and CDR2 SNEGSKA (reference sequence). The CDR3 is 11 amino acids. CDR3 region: CSASPYTEAFF. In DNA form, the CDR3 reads TGCAGTGCATCCCCGTACACTGAAGCTTTCTTT.

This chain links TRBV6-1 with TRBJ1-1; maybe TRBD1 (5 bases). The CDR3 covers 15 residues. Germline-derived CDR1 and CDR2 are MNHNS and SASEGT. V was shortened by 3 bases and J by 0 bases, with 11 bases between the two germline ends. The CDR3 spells CASSDGRAMNTEAFF. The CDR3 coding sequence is TGTGCCAGCAGTGATGGCAGGGCTATGAACACTGAAGCTTTCTTT.

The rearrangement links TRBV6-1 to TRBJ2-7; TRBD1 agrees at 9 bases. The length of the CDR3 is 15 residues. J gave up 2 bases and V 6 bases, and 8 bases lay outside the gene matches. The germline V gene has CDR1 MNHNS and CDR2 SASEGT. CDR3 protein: CASRRGGQGAYEQYF. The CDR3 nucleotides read TGTGCCAGCAGGCGAGGGGGACAGGGAGCCTACGAGCAGTACTTC.

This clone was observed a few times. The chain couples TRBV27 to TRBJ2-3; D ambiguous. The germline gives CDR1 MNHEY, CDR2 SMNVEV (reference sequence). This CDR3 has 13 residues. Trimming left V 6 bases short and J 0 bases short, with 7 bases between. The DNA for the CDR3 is TGTGCCAGCAGATCGAGAAGCACAGATACGCAGTATTTT. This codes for CASRSRSTDTQYF.

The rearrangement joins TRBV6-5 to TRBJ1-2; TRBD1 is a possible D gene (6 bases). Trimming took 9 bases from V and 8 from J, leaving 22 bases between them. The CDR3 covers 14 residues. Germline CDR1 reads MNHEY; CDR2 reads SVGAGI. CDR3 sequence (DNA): TGTGCCAGTCCCCAACAGGGCAGGTTGGGAGGCTACACCTTC. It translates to CASPQQGRLGGYTF.

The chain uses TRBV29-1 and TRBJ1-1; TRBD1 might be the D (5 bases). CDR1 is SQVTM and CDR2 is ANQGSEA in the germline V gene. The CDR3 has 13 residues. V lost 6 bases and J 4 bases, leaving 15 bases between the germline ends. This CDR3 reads CSVSAGGITEAFF. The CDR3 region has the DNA TGCAGCGTGTCCGCGGGGGGGATCACTGAAGCTTTCTTT.

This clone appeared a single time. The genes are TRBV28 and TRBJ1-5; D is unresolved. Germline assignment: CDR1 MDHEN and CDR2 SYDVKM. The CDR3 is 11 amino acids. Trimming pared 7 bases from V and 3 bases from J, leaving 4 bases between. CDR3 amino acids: CASTHNQPQHF. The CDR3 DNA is TGTGCCAGCACCCACAATCAGCCCCAGCATTTT.

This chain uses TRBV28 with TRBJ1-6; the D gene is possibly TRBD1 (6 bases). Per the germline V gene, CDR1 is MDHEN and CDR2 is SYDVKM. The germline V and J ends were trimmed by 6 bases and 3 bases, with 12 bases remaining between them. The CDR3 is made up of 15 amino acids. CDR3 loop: CASRLQGYYNSPLHF. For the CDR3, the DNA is TGTGCCAGCAGACTTCAGGGGTACTATAATTCACCCCTCCACTTT.

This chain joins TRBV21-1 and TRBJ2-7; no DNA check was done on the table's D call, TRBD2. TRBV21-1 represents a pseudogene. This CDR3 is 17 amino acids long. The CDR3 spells CASSKEEGGTSSYEQYF. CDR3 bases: TGTGCCAGCAGCAAAGAGGAGGGAGGGACTAGCTCCTACGAGCAGTACTTC.

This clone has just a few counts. The CDR3 loop reads CASSVGQGINHEQYF. In DNA, the CDR3 is TGTGCCAGCAGCGTCGGACAGGGAATTAACCACGAGCAGTACTTC. The rearrangement joins TRBV9 to TRBJ2-7; 8 bases map to TRBD1. Unmatched junction bases numbered 9, after V lost 2 bases and J lost 5 bases. This CDR3 has 15 residues. The germline V gene encodes CDR1 SGDLS and CDR2 YYNGEE.